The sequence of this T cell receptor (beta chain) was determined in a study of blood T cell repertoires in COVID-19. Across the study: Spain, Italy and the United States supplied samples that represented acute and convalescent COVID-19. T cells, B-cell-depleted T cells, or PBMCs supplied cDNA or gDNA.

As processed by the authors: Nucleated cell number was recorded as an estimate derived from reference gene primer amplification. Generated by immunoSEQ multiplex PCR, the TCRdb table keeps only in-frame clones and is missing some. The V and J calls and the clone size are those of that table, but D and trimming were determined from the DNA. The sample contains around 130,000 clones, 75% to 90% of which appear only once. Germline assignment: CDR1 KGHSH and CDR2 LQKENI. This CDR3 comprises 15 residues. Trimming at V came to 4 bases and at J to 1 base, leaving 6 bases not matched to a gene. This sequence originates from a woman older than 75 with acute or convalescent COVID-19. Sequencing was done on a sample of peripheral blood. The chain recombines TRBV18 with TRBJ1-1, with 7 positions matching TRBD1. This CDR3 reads CASSHSGGENTEAFF. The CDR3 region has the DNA TGTGCCAGCTCACACTCAGGGGGAGAGAACACTGAAGCTTTCTTT.